This paragraph reports one T cell receptor beta chain. The antigen remains undetermined. The record originates from a study of blood T cells in healthy people across ages. A second PCR, run for roughly 7 to 11 cycles, used a sample-barcoded 5' primer plus a J-beta primer mix. TCRdb used MiXCR to reprocess the 5' RACE reads, holding one entry per CDR3 protein. The table includes over a million distinct CDR3 sequences, around 27% detected once. With 5 bases removed from V and 0 bases from J, the gap between germline ends came to 10 bases. Looked up from germline, CDR1 is MDHEN and CDR2 is SYDVKM. This CDR3 spans 15 amino acids. Broader study findings: More naive CD4+ cells and higher diversity marked long-lived donors relative to aged donors. Naive T cell percentage by flow cytometry tracked strongly with beta diversity.

The sample was also reused in another study, on T cells of mothers and their children. Per that study: Comparable shaping of TCR recombination output by thymic selection was observed in related and unrelated pairs.

The chain couples TRBV28 to TRBJ2-2, with D possibly TRBD2 on 6 matching bases. Sequenced material: blood. This TCR derives from a girl aged 2 to 9 in good health. CDR3 nucleotide sequence: TGTGCCAGCAGTGGGGGGTTGACGAACACCGGGGAGCTGTTTTTT. This sequence encodes CASSGGLTNTGELFF.